This T cell receptor (beta chain) is drawn from a study of cytomegalovirus exposure and HLA in healthy donors. The primer mix had 60 Vbeta and 13 Jbeta primers. TCRdb's copy holds only in-frame clones and misses some; the assay was immunoSEQ multiplex PCR. The sample consists of fewer than 100,000 clones, 70% to 80% of them appearing once. Study observations and caveats: There were several of the most significant clusters that appeared linked to common viral pathogens in a later analysis.

On this clone: Its antigen remains unknown.

CDR3 size: 14 residues. The V gene end was trimmed by 10 bases and the J gene end by 4 bases; junction bases not matched to a gene: 12. Germline V CDR1 and CDR2: MDHEN, SYDVKM. V usage is TRBV28 and J usage is TRBJ2-7, with 8 nucleotides matching TRBD2. Sequenced: PBMCs. This clonotype was sampled from a female donor in good health and CMV-seronegative. The CDR3 region has the DNA TGTGCCACCTCCGTCGCGGGAGGACCATACGAGCAGTACTTC. Translated, it gives CATSVAGGPYEQYF.